Listed below are T cell receptor beta chains from one sample, sequenced in a study of blood T cell repertoires in COVID-19. The assay was immunoSEQ multiplex PCR, and TCRdb's table has in-frame clones only and misses some. Here the sample spans about 15,000 clones, 65% to 85% being singletons. Sequencing was performed on peripheral blood. Receptors originate from a human donor in a cohort sampled during active COVID-19. CDR3s include the opening cysteine and the closing phenylalanine or tryptophan. The order of the fields is clone size, CDR3 length, J gene, D gene, V gene, CDR3 protein. The D gene is left open where the match is weak. Clone size, where shown, is once, few, many, or a class for clones that have expanded.

NA 16 TRBJ1-4 TRBD1 TRBV9 CASSVGGGGGHEKLFF
NA 16 TRBJ1-2 TRBD1 TRBV24-1 CATSPGQGISTYGYTF
NA 13 TRBJ2-5 NA TRBV15 CATSRAPSETQYF
NA 14 TRBJ1-1 NA TRBV6-2/TRBV6-3 CASSYEDVDTEAFF
NA 13 TRBJ2-7 NA TRBV12-3/TRBV12-4 CASSFSISYEQYF
NA 14 TRBJ2-5 TRBD2 TRBV5-1 CASSLWREKETQYF
NA 16 TRBJ2-3 TRBD1 TRBV27 CASSTGQGARGDTQYF
NA 12 TRBJ2-7 TRBD1 TRBV10-3 CAINQGADEQYF
NA 15 TRBJ2-4 NA TRBV5-1 CASSLGQPAGNIQYF
NA 13 TRBJ2-5 TRBD1 TRBV29-1 CSVGRDSKWTQYF
NA 13 TRBJ1-6 NA TRBV9 CASSVGRFSPLHF
NA 13 TRBJ1-1 NA TRBV5-1 CASSRGQNTEAFF
NA 15 TRBJ2-5 NA TRBV11-1 CASSLDQVSQETQYF
NA 13 TRBJ2-3 NA TRBV4-2 CASSQRSTDTQYF
NA 13 TRBJ1-2 NA TRBV4-2 CASSQGENYGYTF
NA 17 TRBJ1-1 TRBD1 TRBV7-9 CASTGQALHTVGTEAFF
NA 12 TRBJ1-2 NA TRBV7-9 CASSTRNYGYTF
NA 16 TRBJ2-1 TRBD1 TRBV4-3 CASSQDRGTTYNEQFF
once 14 TRBJ2-5 TRBD1 TRBV2 CASSTARGPETQYF
NA 14 TRBJ1-4 TRBD1 TRBV9 CASSEGQGSEKLFF
few 15 TRBJ2-3 TRBD2 TRBV7-2 CASSPTSGITDTQYF
NA 18 TRBJ2-2 TRBD2 TRBV11-2 CASSPSGLAGTNTGELFF
NA 13 TRBJ2-5 NA TRBV5-1 CASSRGGQETQYF
NA 16 TRBJ1-2 NA TRBV15 CATSREPRTTLYGYTF
NA 13 TRBJ1-2 NA TRBV4-1 CASRGGVFGGYTF
NA 15 TRBJ2-1 TRBD2 TRBV7-2 CASSSSGLAANEQFF
NA 15 TRBJ2-2 TRBD1 TRBV5-6 CASRRTGGEKGELFF
NA 16 TRBJ2-2 TRBD2 TRBV5-5 CASSLRAGANTGELFF
few 15 TRBJ1-4 NA TRBV28 CASVTGSTGNEKLFF
once 16 TRBJ2-1 TRBD2 TRBV27 CASSPDLLREFDEQFF
few 16 TRBJ1-6 TRBD1 TRBV5-1 CASSWTQGARNSPLHF
NA 14 TRBJ2-7 TRBD1 TRBV4-1 CASSAGTGAYEQYF
NA 16 TRBJ2-1 NA TRBV27 CASSLFVGDPYNEQFF
NA 17 TRBJ1-2 NA TRBV28 CASSSPGAQIMGYGYTF
NA 14 TRBJ2-5 NA TRBV6-6 CASSPTGYQETQYF
NA 16 TRBJ2-1 NA TRBV7-9 CASSNGRRGGRNEQFF
NA 14 TRBJ2-7 TRBD1 TRBV6-1 CASSETGGGYEQYF
NA 13 TRBJ1-1 NA TRBV7-9 CASSFPGNTEAFF
NA 16 TRBJ2-7 TRBD2 TRBV28 CASTGRTSGSLEEQYF
NA 13 TRBJ2-7 NA TRBV6-6 CASTTPGSEEQYF
few 14 TRBJ1-1 NA TRBV5-5 CASSLKDRNTEAFF
few 13 TRBJ2-1 NA TRBV7-2 CASSLQVYNEQFF
NA 12 TRBJ2-2 NA TRBV21-1 CAHLRVPGELFF
NA 16 TRBJ2-2 NA TRBV7-2 CASSPQTRGYTGELFF
NA 13 TRBJ2-7 TRBD2 TRBV2 CASSGLVPNEQYF
NA 13 TRBJ2-7 NA TRBV12-3/TRBV12-4 CASSLGATGEQYF
NA 14 TRBJ2-7 TRBD1 TRBV5-1 CASSSRTGNNEQYF
NA 15 TRBJ1-5 TRBD1 TRBV7-9 CASSLSGTGNQPQHF
NA 13 TRBJ2-3 NA TRBV10-1 CASSDNGADTQYF
NA 15 TRBJ2-7 NA TRBV5-1 CASSPSAGNPYEQYF
few 14 TRBJ2-7 NA TRBV28 CASTPSGLTYEQYF
NA 16 TRBJ2-2 NA TRBV19 CASSIGWAENTGELFF
NA 12 TRBJ2-1 NA TRBV7-9 CASMGRTDEQFF